This T cell receptor beta chain was identified during a study of T cell responses to AZD1222 COVID-19 vaccine. CDR3 size: 13 residues. V lost 3 bases and J lost 5, with 8 bases in between. Profiling relied on immunoSEQ multiplex PCR, and the TCRdb table lists in-frame clones only, not all of them. The table shows tens of thousands of clones, with approximately 82% occurring only once. V is TRBV12-3 or TRBV12-4 and J is TRBJ1-5; D possibly corresponds to TRBD1 (5 bases). The sequence was obtained from an adult in good health. The source was peripheral blood, collected on day 0 of AZD1222 vaccination. CDR3 nucleotides: TGTGCCAGCAGTTTGGGGGAGGATCAGCCCCAGCATTTT. Translated, it gives CASSLGEDQPQHF.